Listed here are 18 T cell receptor beta chains from one sample, sequenced in a study of vaccination effects on CD4 cells after COVID-19. Antigen-specific CD4+ T cells were first expanded with viral peptide pools by the ViraFEST assay and only then sequenced. With about ten days of culture completed, CD4+ T cells were isolated. None of these healthy vaccinees had been infected with SARS-CoV-2 before vaccination. Their specific antigens are unknown. Measured with immunoSEQ multiplex PCR; TCRdb has only the in-frame clones, and not every one. The sample includes approximately 20,000 clones, 73% seen only once; the top ten take 20% to 30%. Sequenced material: CD4+ T cells from PBMCs cultured with HCoV-NL63 spike peptides, taken before COVID-19 vaccination. The receptors were gathered from a human donor who received a COVID-19 vaccine.

The chain has TRBV19 and TRBJ2-3; 9 bases align to TRBD1. Germline V CDR1 and CDR2: LNHDA, SQIVND (reference sequence). Unmatched junction bases numbered 9, after V lost 5 bases and J lost 3 bases. This CDR3 has 16 amino acids. The CDR3 sequence: CASSFLQGAGTDTQYF. The CDR3 DNA sequence: TGTGCCAGTAGTTTCCTACAGGGGGCTGGAACAGATACGCAGTATTTT. The variable domain in full, completed from reference TRBV19 and TRBJ2-3, reads DGGITQSPKYLFRKEGQNVTLSCEQNLNHDAMYWYRQDPGQGLRLIYYSQIVNDFQKGDIAEGYSVSREKKESFPLTVTSAQKNPTAFYLCASSFLQGAGTDTQYFGPGTRLTVL.

This chain joins TRBV28 and TRBJ2-1, with D perhaps being TRBD1 or TRBD2 (6 bases each). CDR3 length: 15 residues. Trimming pared 3 bases from V and 4 bases from J, leaving 13 bases between. In germline, CDR1 is MDHEN, CDR2 SYDVKM. The CDR3 nucleotides are TGTGCCAGCAGTTTGGGGGGCGAGAATTACAATGAGCAGTTCTTC. Amino acid sequence: CASSLGGENYNEQFF. Based on the CDR3 plus reference TRBV28 and TRBJ2-1, the full variable domain is DVKVTQSSRYLVKRTGEKVFLECVQDMDHENMFWYRQDPGLGLRLIYFSYDVKMKEKGDIPEGYSVSREKKERFSLILESASTNQTSMYLCASSLGGENYNEQFFGPGTRLTVL.

The V and J genes are TRBV11-2 and TRBJ2-5; 13 bases match TRBD2. Trimming took 3 bases from V and 2 from J; bases not matched to a gene: 9. Germline V lookup: CDR1 SGHAT, CDR2 FQNNGV. The CDR3 consists of 18 residues. The CDR3 reads CASSFAPLGLAGQETQYF. Written as DNA, the CDR3 is TGTGCCAGCAGCTTTGCCCCATTGGGACTAGCGGGGCAAGAGACCCAGTACTTC.

The chain carries TRBV7-2 and TRBJ1-5; D is unclear. The CDR3 runs to 13 residues. Germline V gene data show CDR1 as SGHTA and CDR2 as FQGNSA. Trimming removed 2 bases from V and 3 bases from J, with 5 bases in between. The CDR3 DNA follows: TGTGCCAGCAGCTTAAGGGCCAATCAGCCCCAGCATTTT. Its translation: CASSLRANQPQHF.

The rearrangement joins TRBV7-9 to TRBJ1-3, with no clear D. Germline-derived CDR1 and CDR2 are SEHNR and FQNEAQ (reference sequence). The CDR3 is made up of 13 amino acids. Trimming took 7 bases from V and 2 from J, leaving 9 bases between them. In DNA, the CDR3 is TGTGCCAGCATCGACCTCGCTGGAAACACCATATATTTT. Protein sequence: CASIDLAGNTIYF. Complete variable domain (other parts from reference TRBV7-9 and TRBJ1-3): DTGVSQNPRHKITKRGQNVTFRCDPISEHNRLYWYRQTLGQGPEFLTYFQNEAQLEKSRLLSDRFSAERPKGSFSTLEIQRTEQGDSAMYLCASIDLAGNTIYFGEGSWLTVV.

This clone came up once. This chain joins TRBV6-5 and TRBJ2-7, with TRBD2 matching over 11 bases. V shed 0 bases and J 9 bases; nucleotides not matched to a gene: 7. The germline CDR1 and CDR2 sequences are MNHEY and SVGAGI. This CDR3 region has 15 residues. The CDR3 loop reads CASSYSQLAGARQYF. The CDR3 DNA is TGTGCCAGCAGTTACTCGCAACTAGCGGGGGCGAGGCAGTACTTC.

The chain recombines TRBV18 with TRBJ2-1; 8 bases agree with TRBD1. The V segment lost 4 bases and the J segment 6 bases; nucleotides outside the gene matches: 2. The CDR3 loop spans 13 amino acids. From germline, CDR1 is KGHSH and CDR2 LQKENI. The CDR3, as DNA: TGTGCCAGCTCACTGGACAGGGTCAATGAGCAGTTCTTC. This encodes CASSLDRVNEQFF.

This sequence joins TRBV5-6 and TRBJ1-2; 7 nucleotides align to TRBD1. Trimming took 5 bases from V and 8 from J; bases not matched to a gene: 9. The CDR3 is made up of 13 amino acids. Germline V lookup: CDR1 SGHDT, CDR2 YYEEEE. The CDR3 DNA reads TGTGCCAGCAGGGTCGCCAGGGGGGGAGGCTACACCTTC. Protein: CASRVARGGGYTF.

The gene calls are TRBV11-3 and TRBJ2-3; D perhaps matches TRBD2 (6 bases). The CDR3 spans 13 residues. V lost 1 base and J lost 12, with 14 bases in between. Germline lookup yields CDR1 SGHNT and CDR2 YENEEA. CDR3 sequence reads: CASSLVGGREQYF. The CDR3 DNA is TGTGCCAGCAGCTTAGTTGGTGGGCGGGAACAGTATTTT.

The CDR3 sequence is CASSSGGGEQFF. The CDR3, as DNA: TGTGCCAGCAGCTCGGGCGGGGGGGAGCAGTTCTTC. The rearrangement links TRBV7-2 to TRBJ2-1; 8 bases agree with TRBD2. The germline V gene has CDR1 SGHTA and CDR2 FQGNSA. Trimming took 4 bases from V and 10 from J; bases not matched to a gene: 3. This CDR3 spans 12 amino acids. The variable domain in full, with the rest retrieved from reference TRBV7-2 and TRBJ2-1, is GAGVSQSPSNKVTEKGKDVELRCDPISGHTALYWYRQSLGQGLEFLIYFQGNSAPDKSGLPSDRFSAERTGGSVSTLTIQRTQQEDSAVYLCASSSGGGEQFFGPGTRLTVL.

The CDR3 spells CASRATLSNQPQHF. DNA for the CDR3: TGTGCCAGCAGGGCGACACTTAGCAATCAGCCCCAGCATTTT. The chain carries TRBV6-6 and TRBJ1-5; D call uncertain. The CDR3 length is 14 residues. Germline V gene sequence: CDR1 MNHNY, CDR2 SVGAGI (reference sequence). V shed 6 bases and J shed 0 bases, with 9 bases lying between them.

The gene calls are TRBV9 and TRBJ2-7, with 7 bases identical to TRBD2. CDR3 size: 15 residues. The trim removed 0 bases at V and 2 bases at J, leaving 5 bases unmatched. Germline-derived CDR1 and CDR2 are SGDLS and YYNGEE. The CDR3, as DNA: TGTGCCAGCAGCGTAGGGGAGGGAGGGCCCTACGAGCAGTACTTC. Protein product: CASSVGEGGPYEQYF. The whole variable domain, remainder taken from reference TRBV9 and TRBJ2-7, is DSGVTQTPKHLITATGQRVTLRCSPRSGDLSVYWYQQSLDQGLQFLIQYYNGEERAKGNILERFSAQQFPDLHSELNLSSLELGDSALYFCASSVGEGGPYEQYFGPGTRLTVT.

In its sample, this clone was seen a few times. This chain uses TRBV7-9 with TRBJ1-5, with a possible D match to TRBD1 (6 bases). This CDR3 spans 15 amino acids. V lost 1 base and J lost 6, with 13 bases in between. The germline CDR1 and CDR2 sequences are SEHNR and FQNEAQ (reference sequence). The CDR3 spells CASSLGSGTFQPQHF. Written as DNA, the CDR3 is TGTGCCAGCAGCTTAGGGTCCGGGACATTTCAGCCCCAGCATTTT.

J is TRBJ2-7 and V is TRBV5-5, with 10 bases fitting TRBD2. Per germline, CDR1 SGHKS and CDR2 YYEKEE (reference sequence). Unmatched junction bases numbered 8, after V lost 4 bases and J lost 4 bases. The CDR3 is 15 residues long. The CDR3 reads CASSILAGPLYEQYF. The CDR3 nucleotides are TGTGCCAGCAGCATACTAGCGGGACCTCTATACGAGCAGTACTTC.

The chain is built from TRBV7-8 and TRBJ2-3; 13 bases fit TRBD2. Losses at the gene ends were 0 bases for V and 0 bases for J; bases not matched to a gene: 15. Germline assignment: CDR1 SGHVS and CDR2 FQNEAQ. This CDR3 has 22 residues. In DNA form, the CDR3 reads TGTGCCAGCAGCTTAGCGTGGGGCCGACTAGCGGGAGGTCCAACTAGCACAGATACGCAGTATTTT. This codes for CASSLAWGRLAGGPTSTDTQYF. Using reference TRBV7-8 and TRBJ2-3 for the parts outside the CDR3, the full variable domain is GAGVSQSPRYKVAKRGQDVALRCDPISGHVSLFWYQQALGQGPEFLTYFQNEAQLDKSGLPSDRFFAERPEGSVSTLKIQRTQQEDSAVYLCASSLAWGRLAGGPTSTDTQYFGPGTRLTVL.

J is TRBJ1-1 and V is TRBV28, with D possibly matching TRBD1 (6 bases). The CDR3 sequence is 16 residues long. V lost 6 bases, J lost 1 base, and 18 bases lay in between. From germline, CDR1 is MDHEN and CDR2 SYDVKM. In DNA form, the CDR3 reads TGTGCCAGCAGCTCCAGGGGTACTCCCCCGAACACTGAAGCTTTCTTT. This sequence encodes CASSSRGTPPNTEAFF.

This clone appeared a few times. This rearrangement joins TRBV2 to TRBJ2-6; D not resolved. The V gene lost 6 bases and the J gene lost 1 base, with 7 bases spanning the gap. The CDR3 spans 14 residues. Germline V gene sequence: CDR1 SNHLY, CDR2 FYNNEI. CDR3 nucleotide sequence: TGTGCCAGCAGGGTGGCTTCTGGGGCCAACGTCCTGACTTTC. Residues: CASRVASGANVLTF.

The chain links TRBV7-9 to TRBJ2-5, with 11 bases matching TRBD2. The J segment lost 5 bases and the V segment lost 6 bases, leaving 5 bases of the junction unmatched. The CDR3 totals 14 residues. The germline gives CDR1 SEHNR, CDR2 FQNEAQ (reference sequence). In DNA, the CDR3 is TGTGCCAGCAGACTAGCGGGAGCTGGTGAGACCCAGTACTTC. The encoded protein is CASRLAGAGETQYF.